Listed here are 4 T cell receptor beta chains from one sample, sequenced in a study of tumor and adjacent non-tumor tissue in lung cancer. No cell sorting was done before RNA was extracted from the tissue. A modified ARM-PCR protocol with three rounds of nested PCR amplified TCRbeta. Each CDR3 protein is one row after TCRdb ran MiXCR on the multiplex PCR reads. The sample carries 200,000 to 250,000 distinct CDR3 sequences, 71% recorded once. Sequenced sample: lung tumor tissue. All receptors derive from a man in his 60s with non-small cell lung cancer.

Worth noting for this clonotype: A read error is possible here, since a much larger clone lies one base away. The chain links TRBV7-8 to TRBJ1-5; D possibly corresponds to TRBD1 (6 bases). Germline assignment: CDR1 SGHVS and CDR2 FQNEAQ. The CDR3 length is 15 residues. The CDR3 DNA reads TGTGCCAGCAGCAGAGAGGACAGCAGCAATCAGCCCCTGCATTTT. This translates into CASSREDSSNQPLHF.

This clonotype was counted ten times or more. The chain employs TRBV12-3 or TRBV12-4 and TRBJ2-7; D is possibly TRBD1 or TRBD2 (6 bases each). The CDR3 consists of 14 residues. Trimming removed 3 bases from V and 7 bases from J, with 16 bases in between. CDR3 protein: CASSFGGQPQEQYF. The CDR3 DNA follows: TGTGCCAGCAGTTTCGGGGGCCAGCCTCAAGAGCAGTACTTC.

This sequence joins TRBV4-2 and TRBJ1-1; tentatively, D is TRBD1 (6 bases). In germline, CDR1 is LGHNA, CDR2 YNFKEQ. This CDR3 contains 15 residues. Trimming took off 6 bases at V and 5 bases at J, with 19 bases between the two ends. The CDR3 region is CASRQAQGVGTEAFF. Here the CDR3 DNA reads TGTGCCAGCAGGCAGGCACAGGGCGTGGGAACTGAAGCTTTCTTT.

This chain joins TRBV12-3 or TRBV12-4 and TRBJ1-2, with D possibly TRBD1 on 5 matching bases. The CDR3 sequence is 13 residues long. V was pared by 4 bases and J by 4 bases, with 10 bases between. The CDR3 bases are TGTGCCAGCAGTTCATGGACAAGCTATGGCTACACCTTC. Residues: CASSSWTSYGYTF.